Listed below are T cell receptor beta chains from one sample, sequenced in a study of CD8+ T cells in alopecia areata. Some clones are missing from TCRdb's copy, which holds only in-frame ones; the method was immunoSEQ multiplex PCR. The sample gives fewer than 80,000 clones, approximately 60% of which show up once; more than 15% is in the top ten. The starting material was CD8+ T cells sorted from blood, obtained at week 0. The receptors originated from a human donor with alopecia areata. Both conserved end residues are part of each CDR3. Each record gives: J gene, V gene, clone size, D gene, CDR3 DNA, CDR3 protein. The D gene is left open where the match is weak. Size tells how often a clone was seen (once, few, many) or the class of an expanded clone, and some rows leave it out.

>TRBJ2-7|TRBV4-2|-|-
TGTGCCAGCAGCCAAGGAGGCTACGAGCAGTACTTC
CASSQGGYEQYF
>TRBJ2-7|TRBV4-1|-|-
TGCGCCAGCAGCCAAGATCGCTCTACGGGGCACGAGCAGTACTTC
CASSQDRSTGHEQYF
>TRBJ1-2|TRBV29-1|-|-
TGCAGCGTTAGAGGGCAGCCGGGTGGCTACACCTTC
CSVRGQPGGYTF
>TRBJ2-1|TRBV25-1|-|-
TGTGCCAGCAGTGTTGGTACGTTTGGGGCTGAGCAGTTCTTC
CASSVGTFGAEQFF
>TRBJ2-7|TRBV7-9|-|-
TGTGCCAGCCAACTCACCCGGGACGAGCAGTACTTC
CASQLTRDEQYF
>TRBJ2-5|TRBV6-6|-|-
TGTGCCACCAGTGATTTGATGGGGGACCAAGAGACCCAGTACTTC
CATSDLMGDQETQYF
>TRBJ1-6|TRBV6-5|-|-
TGTGCCAGCAGTGACGGCAGGGAAAGGTCACCCCTCCACTTT
CASSDGRERSPLHF
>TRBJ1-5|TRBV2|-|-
TGTGCCAGCAGTGACGGTAGCAATCAGCCCCAGCATTTT
CASSDGSNQPQHF
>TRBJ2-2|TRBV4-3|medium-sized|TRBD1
TGCGCCAGCAGCCAGGATGGGACAGCAGGGTCCGGGGAGCTGTTTTTT
CASSQDGTAGSGELFF
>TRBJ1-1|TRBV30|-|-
TGTGCCTGGTCAGCTTCGTACTTGAACACTGAAGCTTTCTTT
CAWSASYLNTEAFF